The subject of this entry is one T cell receptor beta chain. The data belong to a study of blood T cell repertoires in COVID-19. Looking at the study overall: Samples representing acute and convalescent COVID-19 were sourced from the United States, Italy and Spain. Sample material is recorded as cDNA or gDNA derived from T cells, B-cell-depleted T cells, or PBMCs.

With V trimmed by 5 bases and J by 8 bases, 6 bases remained unmatched. The CDR3 spans 15 residues. CDR1 and CDR2 (germline): SEHNR, FQNEAQ (reference sequence). Per the authors' pipeline: For nucleated cells, counts were estimated from reference gene primer amplification. The protocol was immunoSEQ multiplex PCR, while the TCRdb copy is restricted to in-frame clones and leaves out a portion. For V, J and clone size, that table is used; D and trimming come from the DNA. The repertoire has roughly 230,000 clones, 88% of them found once; the top ten carry 1.5% to 2%. The gene calls are TRBV7-9 and TRBJ2-1, with 13 bases identical to TRBD2. The clonotype was recovered from a man in his 70s with acute or convalescent COVID-19. Sequencing input: peripheral blood. The CDR3 here is CASSPGLAGTDEQFF. CDR3 DNA sequence: TGTGCCAGCAGCCCGGGACTAGCGGGAACAGATGAGCAGTTCTTC.